Below are 21 T cell receptor beta chains sequenced from a single sample in a study of OX40 agonist ivuxolimab in advanced cancers. Sequencing was performed with immunoSEQ multiplex PCR; in TCRdb, only in-frame clones are kept and a portion is missing. The table lists about 50,000 clones, around 86% of them singletons. The sequencing used CD4+ or CD8+ T cells sorted from blood, collected in a trial of the OX40 agonist ivuxolimab. These receptors were obtained from an adult with an advanced solid tumor such as melanoma, head and neck, liver or kidney cancer.

The chain uses TRBV6-5 and TRBJ2-7; D is ambiguous. The CDR3 consists of 13 residues. CDR1 MNHEY and CDR2 SVGAGI come from the germline V gene. The V end lost 6 bases, the J end lost 1 base, and 10 bases lay between the germline ends. Written as DNA, the CDR3 is TGTGCCAGCAGCCCCACAACGTCCTACGAGCAGTACTTC. Its translation: CASSPTTSYEQYF.

In its sample, this clone was seen once. The chain links TRBV2 to TRBJ2-3; TRBD1 matches at 11 bases. Germline V gene lookup returns CDR1 SNHLY and CDR2 FYNNEI. The CDR3 covers 14 residues. V was clipped by 7 bases and J by 4 bases; unmatched bases: 4. The CDR3 here is CASTPGQGADTQYF. The CDR3 DNA reads TGTGCCAGCACCCCGGGACAGGGGGCAGATACGCAGTATTTT.

This chain links TRBV13 with TRBJ2-3; 7 positions match TRBD1. Germline V CDR1 and CDR2: PRHDT, FYEKMQ (reference sequence). V was clipped by 1 base and J by 0 bases; unmatched bases: 4. The CDR3 totals 16 residues. DNA for the CDR3: TGTGCCAGCAGCTTAGAAGGGGGCCGTAGCACAGATACGCAGTATTTT. Amino acid sequence: CASSLEGGRSTDTQYF.

The rearrangement joins TRBV28 to TRBJ1-5; D not certain. Between the trimmed V and J ends, which lost 2 bases and 7 bases, there was a span of 18 bases. The CDR3 is made up of 16 amino acids. CDR1 and CDR2 from the germline V gene are MDHEN and SYDVKM. In nucleotides, the CDR3 is TGTGCCAGCAGTTTACTGGGAGGAGGGTTCGGGCAGCCCCAGCATTTT. Amino acids: CASSLLGGGFGQPQHF. Based on the CDR3 plus reference TRBV28 and TRBJ1-5, the full variable domain is DVKVTQSSRYLVKRTGEKVFLECVQDMDHENMFWYRQDPGLGLRLIYFSYDVKMKEKGDIPEGYSVSREKKERFSLILESASTNQTSMYLCASSLLGGGFGQPQHFGDGTRLSIL.

Points on this clone: A read error may produce the germline difference seen at one junction end. The rearrangement joins TRBV29-1 to TRBJ2-3; TRBD1 matches 7 bases. CDR3 length: 13 amino acids. Germline-derived CDR1 and CDR2 are SQVTM and ANQGSEA. The CDR3 sequence: CSAMGQSTDPQYF. The CDR3 DNA reads as TGCAGCGCTATGGGACAGAGCACAGATCCGCAGTATTTT.

The chain carries TRBV19 and TRBJ2-2; 15 bases agree with TRBD2. J lost 1 base, V lost 6 bases, and 9 bases had no gene match. This CDR3 region has 19 residues. The germline V gene has CDR1 LNHDA and CDR2 SQIVND (reference sequence). Here the CDR3 DNA reads TGTGCCAGTAGCCCGTGGGGACTAGCGGGGGGACAGAACACCGGGGAGCTGTTTTTT. Its translation is CASSPWGLAGGQNTGELFF.

The J gene is TRBJ1-1, the V gene TRBV5-6; D uncertain. Germline-derived CDR1 and CDR2 are SGHDT and YYEEEE. The ends were cut back, 0 bases at V and 0 bases at J, with 6 bases in the middle. The CDR3 spans 14 residues. DNA for the CDR3: TGTGCCAGCAGCTTGGCAGTTATGAACACTGAAGCTTTCTTT. Protein sequence: CASSLAVMNTEAFF. The full variable domain, completed using reference TRBV5-6 and TRBJ1-1, is DAGVTQSPTHLIKTRGQQVTLRCSPKSGHDTVSWYQQALGQGPQFIFQYYEEEERQRGNFPDRFSGHQFPNYSSELNVNALLLGDSALYLCASSLAVMNTEAFFGQGTRLTVV.

J is TRBJ1-2 and V is TRBV28; 9 bases are shared with TRBD1. This CDR3 is built from 13 residues. V lost 6 bases and J lost 4; bases outside the gene matches: 3. The germline V gene has CDR1 MDHEN and CDR2 SYDVKM. The CDR3 DNA reads as TGTGCCAGCAGCTCGACAGGGGGCTATGGCTACACCTTC. Encoded protein: CASSSTGGYGYTF.

The V gene is TRBV4-2, the J gene TRBJ1-3, with a weak D call TRBD1 (6 bases). CDR1 and CDR2 from the germline V gene are LGHNA and YNFKEQ. Trimming removed 0 bases at V and 0 bases at J, with 12 bases between. The CDR3 is made up of 17 amino acids. The CDR3 loop is CASSQDSGGLSGNTIYF. The DNA of the CDR3 is TGTGCCAGCAGCCAAGATTCTGGGGGCCTCTCTGGAAACACCATATATTTT.

This clone was counted a single time. The chain couples TRBV6-5 to TRBJ1-5; unclear D gene. CDR1 is MNHEY, CDR2 SVGAGI, per germline. This CDR3 is 15 amino acids long. The V and J ends lost 6 bases and 2 bases respectively, with 14 bases between them. The CDR3 sequence: CASSPYGVGNQPQHF. For the CDR3, the DNA is TGTGCCAGCAGCCCATACGGGGTTGGCAATCAGCCCCAGCATTTT.

This clone was detected only a few times. The V and J genes are TRBV30 and TRBJ1-5; D unresolved. The germline V gene has CDR1 GTSNPN and CDR2 SVGIG (reference sequence). The V end lost 0 bases, the J end lost 0 bases, and 3 bases lay between the germline ends. This CDR3 has 13 residues. CDR3 protein: CAWSVNSNQPQHF. The CDR3 nucleotides are TGTGCCTGGAGTGTAAATAGCAATCAGCCCCAGCATTTT.

The gene calls are TRBV7-9 and TRBJ2-3; the D gene is possibly TRBD2 (6 bases). The germline gives CDR1 SEHNR, CDR2 FQNEAQ (reference sequence). The CDR3 sequence is 16 residues long. The ends were cut back, 5 bases at V and 2 bases at J, with 17 bases in the middle. The CDR3: CASSQSRDSLTDTQYF. DNA for the CDR3: TGTGCCAGCAGCCAAAGCCGGGACTCACTCACAGATACGCAGTATTTT.

The chain links TRBV5-1 to TRBJ2-5; 7 nucleotides match TRBD1. Germline V gene data show CDR1 as SGHRS and CDR2 as YFSETQ. V was clipped by 4 bases and J by 1 base; unmatched bases: 4. The CDR3 runs 14 residues. CDR3 sequence: CASSVGTAQETQYF. Written as DNA, the CDR3 is TGCGCCAGCAGCGTGGGGACAGCCCAAGAGACCCAGTACTTC.

The genes are TRBV6-6 and TRBJ2-5, with 9 nucleotides matching TRBD2. The J call may be incorrect, as the DNA end agrees better with TRBJ2-7. The CDR3 extends over 15 amino acids. Germline V lookup: CDR1 MNHNY, CDR2 SVGAGI (reference sequence). CDR3 nucleotides: TGTGCCAGCAGTTACTCGACTAGCGGATCCTACGAGCAGTACTTC. Its protein is CASSYSTSGSYEQYF.

The genes are TRBV27 and TRBJ1-6; weak D call: TRBD1 (6 bases). CDR1 and CDR2 (germline): MNHEY, SMNVEV (reference sequence). Trimming cost V 7 bases and J 7 bases, with 14 bases left between them. This CDR3 contains 14 residues. The CDR3 is CASKPDSENSPLHF. Written as DNA, the CDR3 is TGTGCCAGCAAGCCGGACAGCGAAAATTCACCCCTCCACTTT.

A few counts support this clone. The CDR3, as DNA: TGTGCCAGCAGCGCGGGAAGACACTATGGCTACACCTTC. This codes for CASSAGRHYGYTF. The chain has TRBV7-2 and TRBJ1-2; D remains ambiguous. The V end was cut by 5 bases, the J end by 3 bases, with 10 bases between. CDR1 is SGHTA and CDR2 is FQGNSA in the germline V gene. CDR3 length: 13 amino acids.

J is TRBJ2-5 and V is TRBV4-3, with no clear D. Trimming removed 0 bases from V and 5 bases from J, with 13 bases in between. CDR1 LGHNA and CDR2 YSLEER come from the germline V gene. The CDR3 is 15 residues long. CDR3: CASSQDHSWGETQYF. Here the CDR3 DNA reads TGCGCCAGCAGCCAAGATCATAGCTGGGGTGAGACCCAGTACTTC.

The chain joins TRBV5-6 to TRBJ2-7; 12 bases match TRBD2. V trimming: 4 bases; J trimming: 6 bases; junction bases outside the gene matches: 5. This CDR3 spans 14 amino acids. Germline values: CDR1 SGHDT, CDR2 YYEEEE. This CDR3 reads CASSLTSGRLEQYF. CDR3 DNA: TGTGCCAGCAGCCTCACTAGCGGGAGGCTCGAGCAGTACTTC. Based on the CDR3 plus reference TRBV5-6 and TRBJ2-7, the full variable domain is DAGVTQSPTHLIKTRGQQVTLRCSPKSGHDTVSWYQQALGQGPQFIFQYYEEEERQRGNFPDRFSGHQFPNYSSELNVNALLLGDSALYLCASSLTSGRLEQYFGPGTRLTVT.

The chain uses TRBV7-9 and TRBJ1-5, with unresolved D. Trimming stripped 4 bases from V and 7 bases from J, with 8 bases between. Per germline, CDR1 SEHNR and CDR2 FQNEAQ (reference sequence). The CDR3 loop spans 12 amino acids. The CDR3 nucleotides read TGTGCCAGCAGCTCCGATTGGCAGCCCCAGCATTTT. Its protein is CASSSDWQPQHF.

The J gene is TRBJ1-1, the V gene TRBV7-9; D ambiguous. Germline V gives CDR1 SEHNR, CDR2 FQNEAQ (reference sequence). The V gene lost 8 bases and the J gene lost 0 bases, with 13 bases spanning the gap. The CDR3 has 14 amino acids. In nucleotides, the CDR3 is TGTGCCAGCGATAGAGGCCCTTTGAACACTGAAGCTTTCTTT. It codes for CASDRGPLNTEAFF.

The chain employs TRBV4-1 and TRBJ1-4, with 9 bases fitting TRBD1. V lost 8 bases and J lost 8; bases outside the gene matches: 18. CDR3 size: 17 residues. Germline V gene sequence: CDR1 MGHRA, CDR2 YSYEKL. CDR3 nucleotides: TGCGCCAGCCACGGGGGTTTACCGGGACAGGGAAAAGAAAAACTGTTTTTT. This codes for CASHGGLPGQGKEKLFF.